The 12 T cell receptor beta chains presented below share a single source sample, sequenced in a study of blood T cells in healthy people across ages. Then a second PCR, running roughly 7 to 11 cycles, was carried out with a sample-barcoded 5' primer and a J-beta primer mix. TCRdb re-called the 5' RACE reads through MiXCR, storing one row per CDR3 protein. The top ten clones hold around 3% of a sample with 600,000 to 900,000 distinct CDR3 sequences, more than 25% of them seen once. A further study also used this sample, focusing on T cells of mothers and their children.

The sequenced sample was blood. Receptors originate from a boy under 18 in good health.

The V call is TRBV5-1, the J call TRBJ2-2, with D uncertain. This CDR3 contains 14 residues. V lost 4 bases, J lost 4 bases, and 11 bases lay in between. The germline gives CDR1 SGHRS, CDR2 YFSETQ. The CDR3 loop is CASSPIPGTGELFF. CDR3 DNA sequence: TGCGCCAGCAGCCCGATTCCGGGCACCGGGGAGCTGTTTTTT.

CDR3 sequence (DNA): TGCGCCAGCAGCCAGGTTTTCGGCGTCGGGAAGTCTAATGAAAAACTGTTTTTT. Translation gives CASSQVFGVGKSNEKLFF. The chain joins TRBV4-1 to TRBJ1-4; D gene uncertain. The V end lost 3 bases, the J end lost 3 bases, and 20 bases lay between the germline ends. Germline V CDR1 and CDR2: MGHRA, YSYEKL. This CDR3 region has 18 residues.

A few counts support this clonotype. The chain joins TRBV5-1 to TRBJ1-1; no clear D gene. V was trimmed by 4 bases and J by 7 bases, leaving 20 bases between them. Germline CDR1 is SGHRS and CDR2 is YFSETQ. This CDR3 contains 15 residues. CDR3 protein: CASSEDGRGVDEAFF. The CDR3 DNA sequence: TGCGCCAGCAGCGAGGACGGTCGAGGCGTTGATGAAGCTTTCTTT.

This clonotype was seen a handful of times. This rearrangement joins TRBV9 to TRBJ1-3, with D uncertain. CDR1 is SGDLS, CDR2 YYNGEE, per germline. The CDR3 runs 17 residues. V lost 0 bases and J lost 2, with 15 bases in between. The CDR3 DNA sequence: TGTGCCAGCAGCGTAGAATCGGTCAGGAGGGCTGGAAACACCATATATTTT. Encoded protein: CASSVESVRRAGNTIYF.

The CDR3 region is CASSERVAVGAGELFF. CDR3 in DNA: TGTGCCAGCAGTGAACGGGTGGCGGTGGGGGCCGGGGAGCTGTTTTTT. This sequence joins TRBV2 and TRBJ2-2; TRBD1 or TRBD2 may be the D gene (5 bases each). The CDR3 contains 16 residues. Per germline, CDR1 SNHLY and CDR2 FYNNEI. The V and J ends lost 2 bases and 6 bases respectively, with 16 bases between them.

This clonotype was detected a few times. The V gene is TRBV20-1, the J gene TRBJ2-1; 9 bases map to TRBD1. This CDR3 is 14 amino acids long. The trim removed 5 bases at V and 4 bases at J, leaving 6 bases unmatched. The germline V gene encodes CDR1 DFQATT and CDR2 SNEGSKA (reference sequence). The CDR3 sequence: CSAPPGQGYNEQFF. The CDR3 nucleotides read TGCAGTGCTCCTCCGGGACAGGGATACAATGAGCAGTTCTTC.

The V gene is TRBV28, the J gene TRBJ1-3, with D hard to call. Germline V CDR1 and CDR2: MDHEN, SYDVKM. The CDR3 has 15 residues. The V end was cut by 5 bases, the J end by 0 bases, with 11 bases between. The CDR3, as DNA: TGTGCCAGCAGTCAGCGGGGTGTCTCTGGAAACACCATATATTTT. Residues: CASSQRGVSGNTIYF.

This clonotype was seen a few times. CDR3 DNA: TGTGCCAGCGTTAGTCCCCTTTCCCCGGTTCAGTACTTC. It codes for CASVSPLSPVQYF. This chain uses TRBV12-3 or TRBV12-4 with TRBJ2-4; D not resolved. CDR3 length: 13 residues. Trimming removed 8 bases from V and 11 bases from J, with 19 bases in between.

A remark on this clonotype: A read error may account for a junction end that differs from germline. The rearrangement joins TRBV15 to TRBJ2-7; tentative D call: TRBD2 (5 bases). The CDR3 contains 12 residues. CDR1 and CDR2 from the germline V gene are LNHNV and YYDKDF (reference sequence). In DNA, the CDR3 is TGTGCCACCAGCAGAGAGGGCCCAGCGGTGCACTTC. Translation: CATSREGPAVHF.

The rearrangement links TRBV12-3 or TRBV12-4 to TRBJ2-7; 11 bases match TRBD1. V was pared by 5 bases and J by 6 bases, with 6 bases of the junction left unmatched. The length of the CDR3 is 14 residues. The CDR3 DNA sequence: TGTGCCAGCAGTCCCACCGGGACAGGGGGCGAGCAGTACTTC. Translation gives CASSPTGTGGEQYF.

V and J are TRBV20-1 and TRBJ2-1; 7 bases line up with TRBD1. The CDR3 spans 13 residues. The J segment lost 5 bases and the V segment lost 5 bases, leaving 6 bases of the junction unmatched. The germline gives CDR1 DFQATT, CDR2 SNEGSKA (reference sequence). The CDR3 DNA reads TGCAGTGCTCGCTGGACAGGTAACAATGAGCAGTTCTTC. It is translated as CSARWTGNNEQFF.

In its sample, this clonotype was seen a few times. The V call is TRBV6-6, the J call TRBJ1-4; 9 nucleotides match TRBD1. Looked up from germline, CDR1 is MNHNY and CDR2 is SVGAGI (reference sequence). V shed 5 bases and J 7 bases; nucleotides not matched to a gene: 5. The CDR3 sequence is 14 residues long. The CDR3: CASSDGTGSEKLFF. The CDR3 DNA reads TGTGCCAGCAGTGACGGGACAGGGAGTGAAAAACTGTTTTTT.